This is a list of T cell receptor beta chains from one sample in a study of cytomegalovirus exposure and HLA in healthy donors. TCRdb's copy holds only in-frame clones and misses some; the assay was immunoSEQ multiplex PCR. Of roughly 150,000 clones in the sample, about 88% were seen once. Sample: PBMCs. These receptor sequences come from a man aged 18-30 years in good health and CMV-seronegative. CDR3s include the opening cysteine and the closing phenylalanine or tryptophan.

cdr3_aa,v_call
CASSYQGQGGNEQFF,TRBV6-6
CASSSGTLYGYTF,TRBV5-6
CASSYGSRDQPQHF,TRBV6-5
CASSLDRAGNEQYF,TRBV7-2
CASSGPGQVVETQYF,TRBV7-9
CASSNTGARDYGYTF,TRBV7-8
CASSMGTGRSPLHF,TRBV19
CAWTSGGRYNEQFF,TRBV30
CASSQDPAGPLSGNEQFF,TRBV4-2
CASSPGPGQGNTGELFF,TRBV27
CATRRGGTSTDTQYF,TRBV6-6
CASSAGTESYYEQYF,TRBV5-1
CASSPSGRVTGELFF,TRBV28
CASRGGGLYNEQFF,TRBV27
CASSGRDRKLAGDSYNEQFF,TRBV11-3
CASSFGGYSGANVLTF,TRBV7-9
CASSQVAGEGTGELFF,TRBV4-1
CASSPRADSYEQYF,TRBV7-9
CASSSRDRATDTQYF,TRBV7-9
CASSRLRIDYGYTF,TRBV19
CASKGTATMNTEAFF,TRBV19
CASSKVPGGDFASSYEQYF,TRBV21-1
CASTAEGLAAYEQYF,TRBV28
CASSWGASGGAPYNEQFF,TRBV5-1
CASSPTGNGGEKLFF,TRBV27
CASSSTGTAGEAFF,TRBV19
CASSGTGGNQPQHF,TRBV19
CASSSTSGDDEQYF,TRBV5-4
CASSVGPAGTNTGELFF,TRBV9
CASSQEGGGLAGSTDTQYF,TRBV4-1
CASSFSGNYGYTF,TRBV5-4
CASSLFLQGALPGNTIYF,TRBV7-8
CASSSRQQPQHF,TRBV28
CASSLSRSIDEQFF,TRBV7-2
CASSLTGGIAKNIQYF,TRBV28
CASSETSGGYEQFF,TRBV6-4
CASSSDLGLAGAYNEQFF,TRBV7-9
CASSLGTAGRGDTQYF,TRBV5-1
CASSVDGQDARGYTF,TRBV9
CASSLGTGAGYTF,TRBV7-2
CASTSGGATDEQFF,TRBV28
CASSRRVRTSGGEETQYF,TRBV27
CASSQVPSGITGELFF,TRBV4-1
CASSDTGGAETQYF,TRBV6-1
CSVEDRVEQFF,TRBV29-1
CASSRDREETQYF,TRBV7-7
CASSSPGLAVYNEQFF,TRBV27
CASSLVEGLGNTIYF,TRBV5-5
CAISEPAGQPQHF,TRBV10-3